Described below is a single T cell receptor (beta chain) sequence and its context. Per the original methods: Counts of nucleated cells, estimated from reference gene primer amplification, were obtained. Some clones are missing from TCRdb's copy, which holds only in-frame ones; the method was immunoSEQ multiplex PCR. D and trimming were read from the DNA, whereas the V and J calls and clone size are those reported in that table. The sample comprises about 180,000 clones, approximately 83% of which are singletons, and roughly 3.5% rests with the top ten. This sample was included in a study of blood T cell repertoires in COVID-19. For the study at large: Sites in the United States, Italy and Spain provided acute and convalescent COVID-19 samples. PBMCs, B-cell-depleted T cells, or T cells were the source of the cDNA or gDNA that made up the material.

Sequences were obtained from peripheral blood. This receptor was obtained from a man aged 60 to 69 with acute or convalescent COVID-19.

Here the CDR3 reads CASSLLGQSSTYGYTF. The CDR3 nucleotides are TGCGCCAGCAGCTTGTTAGGACAATCCTCTACCTATGGCTACACCTTC. This sequence joins TRBV5-1 and TRBJ1-2; maybe TRBD1 (5 bases). Germline loops: CDR1 SGHRS, CDR2 YFSETQ. The CDR3 runs to 16 residues. Between the trimmed V and J ends, which lost 1 base and 4 bases, there was a span of 17 bases.